The 10 T cell receptor beta chains reported below all come from one sample, sequenced in a study of blood T cells in healthy people across ages. Through a sample-barcoded 5' primer and a J-beta primer mix, a second PCR was run for roughly 7 to 11 cycles. MiXCR, run by TCRdb on the 5' RACE reads, gives a single entry per CDR3 protein. The sample yields fewer than 2,000,000 distinct CDR3 sequences, approximately 39% seen once. The sequencing sample was made of blood. These receptors were taken from a human donor in good health.

This clonotype appeared a few times. V and J are TRBV10-3 and TRBJ1-2, with TRBD1 matching 7 bases. The CDR3 is 15 amino acids. Germline assignment: CDR1 ENHRY and CDR2 SYGVKD. The ends lost 6 bases at V and 1 base at J; junction bases unmatched: 8. The CDR3 DNA reads TGTGCCATCAGGACAGACAGGGAGCTTAACTATGGCTACACCTTC. Translated, it gives CAIRTDRELNYGYTF.

The chain couples TRBV6-6 to TRBJ1-5; D gene unclear. This CDR3 contains 15 residues. In germline, CDR1 is MNHNY, CDR2 SVGAGI (reference sequence). Trimming stripped 5 bases from V and 0 bases from J, with 11 bases between. DNA for the CDR3: TGTGCCAGCAGTGACGGTAAAGGTAGCAATCAGCCCCAGCATTTT. It codes for CASSDGKGSNQPQHF.

The chain's CDR3 is CSALGTGDWGEAFF. CDR3 nucleotide sequence: TGCAGTGCGCTAGGGACAGGGGATTGGGGTGAAGCTTTCTTT. This chain connects TRBV20-1 to TRBJ1-1; 10 bases match TRBD1. V shed 6 bases and J 7 bases; nucleotides not matched to a gene: 11. This CDR3 region has 14 residues. CDR1 is DFQATT and CDR2 is SNEGSKA in the germline V gene (reference sequence).

This clonotype was counted a few times. This sequence joins TRBV7-2 and TRBJ2-4, with D perhaps TRBD2 (6 bases). The J call may be incorrect, as the DNA end agrees better with TRBJ2-5. Germline V lookup: CDR1 SGHTA, CDR2 FQGNSA. This CDR3 is built from 14 residues. The CDR3 is CASSFQSGVETQYF. Here the CDR3 DNA reads TGTGCCAGCAGCTTCCAGTCGGGGGTAGAGACCCAGTACTTC.

This clonotype showed up just a few times. J is TRBJ2-1 and V is TRBV11-1, with D uncertain. The CDR3 runs 11 residues. Germline loops: CDR1 SGHAT, CDR2 FQDESV (reference sequence). Deletions cut 4 bases from V and 14 bases from J, with 12 bases between. Here the CDR3 DNA reads TGTGCCAGCAGCTCCGGACCCTCGAAGTTCTTC. This gives the protein CASSSGPSKFF.

The chain uses TRBV7-2 and TRBJ1-2; D remains ambiguous. With 3 bases removed from V and 4 bases from J, the gap between germline ends came to 15 bases. CDR1 and CDR2 from the germline V gene are SGHTA and FQGNSA. The length of the CDR3 is 15 residues. CDR3: CASSFNAGRGYGYTF. DNA for the CDR3: TGTGCCAGCAGCTTTAACGCAGGCCGGGGCTATGGCTACACCTTC.

The V call is TRBV20-1, the J call TRBJ2-3, with 10 bases aligning to TRBD1. The CDR3 totals 14 residues. Germline CDR1 and CDR2: DFQATT and SNEGSKA (reference sequence). Losses at the gene ends were 4 bases for V and 4 bases for J; bases not matched to a gene: 5. CDR3 protein: CSAKDRGSSDTQYF. CDR3 in DNA: TGCAGTGCTAAGGACAGGGGGAGCTCAGATACGCAGTATTTT.

This chain uses TRBV5-5 with TRBJ2-1, with D possibly TRBD2 on 5 matching bases. Trimming took 5 bases from V and 4 from J, leaving 19 bases between them. From germline, CDR1 is SGHKS and CDR2 YYEKEE (reference sequence). The CDR3 has 16 amino acids. CDR3 loop: CASSRLGLATYNEQFF. The CDR3 nucleotides are TGTGCCAGCAGTCGGCTCGGCCTAGCAACGTACAATGAGCAGTTCTTC.

This clonotype showed up just once. The V and J genes are TRBV6-2 or TRBV6-3 and TRBJ2-1; the match to TRBD2 covers 8 bases. CDR3 length: 18 amino acids. With 4 bases clipped from V and 8 bases from J, the junction kept 19 bases outside the gene matches. Per the germline V gene, CDR1 is MNHEY and CDR2 is SVGEGT. The chain's CDR3 is CASSSTLTSAQIWDEQFF. In nucleotides, the CDR3 is TGTGCCAGCAGTTCCACCTTGACTAGCGCGCAGATTTGGGATGAGCAGTTCTTC.

The V gene is TRBV9, the J gene TRBJ2-3, with TRBD2 matching 10 bases. The CDR3 extends over 18 amino acids. Germline V gives CDR1 SGDLS, CDR2 YYNGEE. V shed 4 bases and J 0 bases; nucleotides not matched to a gene: 11. CDR3 region: CASSLSSGSHPSTDTQYF. The CDR3 DNA sequence: TGTGCCAGCAGCCTTTCTAGCGGGAGCCACCCTAGCACAGATACGCAGTATTTT.